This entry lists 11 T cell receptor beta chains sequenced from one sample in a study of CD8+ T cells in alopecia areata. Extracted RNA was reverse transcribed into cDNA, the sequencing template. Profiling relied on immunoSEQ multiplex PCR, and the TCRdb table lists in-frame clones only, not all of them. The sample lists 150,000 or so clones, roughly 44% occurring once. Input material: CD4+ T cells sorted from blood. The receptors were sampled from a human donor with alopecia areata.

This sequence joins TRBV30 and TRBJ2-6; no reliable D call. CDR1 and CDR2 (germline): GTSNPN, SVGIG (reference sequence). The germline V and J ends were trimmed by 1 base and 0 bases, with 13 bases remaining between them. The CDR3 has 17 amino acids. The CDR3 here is CAWSGDTPPSGANVLTF. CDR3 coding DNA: TGTGCCTGGAGTGGGGATACCCCGCCCTCTGGGGCCAACGTCCTGACTTTC.

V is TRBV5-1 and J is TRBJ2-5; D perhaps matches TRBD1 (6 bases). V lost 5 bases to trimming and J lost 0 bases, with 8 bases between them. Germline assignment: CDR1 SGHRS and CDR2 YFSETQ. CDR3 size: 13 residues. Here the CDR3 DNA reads TGCGCCAGCAGTTCAGGGGACCAAGAGACCCAGTACTTC. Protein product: CASSSGDQETQYF.

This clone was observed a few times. CDR3 in amino acids: CASSDGRRNNEQFF. CDR3 DNA sequence: TGTGCCAGCAGTGATGGGCGGCGCAACAATGAGCAGTTCTTC. This chain links TRBV2 with TRBJ2-1; D not certain. The CDR3 is 14 amino acids. V lost 3 bases and J lost 5, with 11 bases in between. Germline CDR1 is SNHLY and CDR2 is FYNNEI.

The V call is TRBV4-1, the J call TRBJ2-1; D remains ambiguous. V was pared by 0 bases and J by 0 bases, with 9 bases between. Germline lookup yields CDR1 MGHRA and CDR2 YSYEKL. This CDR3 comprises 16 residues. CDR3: CASSQDWTVSYNEQFF. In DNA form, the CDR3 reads TGCGCCAGCAGCCAAGATTGGACCGTCTCCTACAATGAGCAGTTCTTC.

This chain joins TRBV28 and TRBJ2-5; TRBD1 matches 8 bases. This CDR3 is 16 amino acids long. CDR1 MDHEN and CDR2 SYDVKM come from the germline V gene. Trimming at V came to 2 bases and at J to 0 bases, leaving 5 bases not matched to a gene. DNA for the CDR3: TGTGCCAGCAGTTTAGACAGGGGCTGGTACCAAGAGACCCAGTACTTC. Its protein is CASSLDRGWYQETQYF.

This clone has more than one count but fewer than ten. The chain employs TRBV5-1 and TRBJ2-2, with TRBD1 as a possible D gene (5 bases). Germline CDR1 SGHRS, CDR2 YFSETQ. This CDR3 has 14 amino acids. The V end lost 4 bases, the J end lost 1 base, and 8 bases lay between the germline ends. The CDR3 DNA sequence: TGCGCCAGCAGCCCTGGACAGAACACCGGGGAGCTGTTTTTT. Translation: CASSPGQNTGELFF. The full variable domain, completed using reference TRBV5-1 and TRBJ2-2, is KAGVTQTPRYLIKTRGQQVTLSCSPISGHRSVSWYQQTPGQGLQFLFEYFSETQRNKGNFPGRFSGRQFSNSRSEMNVSTLELGDSALYLCASSPGQNTGELFFGEGSRLTVL.

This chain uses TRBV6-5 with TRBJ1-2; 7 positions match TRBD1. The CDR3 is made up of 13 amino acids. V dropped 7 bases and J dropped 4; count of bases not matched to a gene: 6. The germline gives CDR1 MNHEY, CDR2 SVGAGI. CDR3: CASTTGTAYGYTF. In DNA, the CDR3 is TGTGCCAGCACTACCGGGACAGCCTATGGCTACACCTTC.

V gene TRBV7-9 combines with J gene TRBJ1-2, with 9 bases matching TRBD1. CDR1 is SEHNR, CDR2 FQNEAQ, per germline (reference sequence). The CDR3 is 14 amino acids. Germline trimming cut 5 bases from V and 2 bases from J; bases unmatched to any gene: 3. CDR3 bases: TGTGCCAGCAGCCGCGACAGGGGGAACTATGGCTACACCTTC. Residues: CASSRDRGNYGYTF.

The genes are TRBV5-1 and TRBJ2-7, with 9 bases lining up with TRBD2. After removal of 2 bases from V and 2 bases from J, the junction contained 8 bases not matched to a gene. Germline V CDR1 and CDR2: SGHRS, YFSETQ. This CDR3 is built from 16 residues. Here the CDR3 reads CASSLASGKSPYEQYF. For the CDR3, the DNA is TGCGCCAGCAGCTTAGCTAGCGGGAAGTCCCCCTACGAGCAGTACTTC.

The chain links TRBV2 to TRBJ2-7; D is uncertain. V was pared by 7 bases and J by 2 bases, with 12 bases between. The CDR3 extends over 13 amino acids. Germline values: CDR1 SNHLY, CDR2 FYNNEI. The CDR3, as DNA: TGTGCCAGCAATAGTGCCTACACCTACGAGCAGTACTTC. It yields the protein CASNSAYTYEQYF.

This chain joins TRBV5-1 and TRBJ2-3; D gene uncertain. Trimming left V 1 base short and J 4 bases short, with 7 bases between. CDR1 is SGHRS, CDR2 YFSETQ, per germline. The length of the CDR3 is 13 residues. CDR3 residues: CASSLRRADTQYF. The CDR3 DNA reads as TGCGCCAGCAGCTTGCGGCGAGCAGATACGCAGTATTTT. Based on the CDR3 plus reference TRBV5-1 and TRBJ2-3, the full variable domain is KAGVTQTPRYLIKTRGQQVTLSCSPISGHRSVSWYQQTPGQGLQFLFEYFSETQRNKGNFPGRFSGRQFSNSRSEMNVSTLELGDSALYLCASSLRRADTQYFGPGTRLTVL.